Listed below are T cell receptor beta chains from one sample, sequenced in a study of T cell changes during pregnancy in multiple sclerosis. TCRdb's copy holds only in-frame clones and misses some; the assay was immunoSEQ multiplex PCR. Of more than 55,000 clones detected, around 91% appear once; the ten largest clones hold around 1.7%. Source: peripheral blood, taken after pregnancy. The receptors come from a female donor with multiple sclerosis, enrolled in a pregnancy study. Each CDR3 is given with its conserved first and last residue. A D gene is named only where the DNA matches it firmly. Size is omitted from some rows. Given values are once, few, many or a class for expanded clones.

.,TRBJ1-6,once,TRBV5-4,TGTGCCAGCAGCTTTCACAGGGCGAATTCACCCCTCCACTTT,CASSFHRANSPLHF
.,TRBJ2-7,once,TRBV7-2,TGTGCCAGCAGCTTTACAGGGAACGAGCAGTACTTC,CASSFTGNEQYF
TRBD1,TRBJ1-1,once,TRBV5-6,TGTGCCAGCAGCTTGGGGCCCCAAACGACAGGGCACACTGAAGCTTTCTTT,CASSLGPQTTGHTEAFF
.,TRBJ2-1,.,TRBV13,TGTGCCAGCAGCCACGGATCCGGAGGGGAGAAGCAGTTCTTC,CASSHGSGGEKQFF
.,TRBJ2-7,.,TRBV28,TGTGCCAGCAGCCCAGGATCGGGCGGGTCCTACGAGCAGTACTTC,CASSPGSGGSYEQYF
.,TRBJ1-2,.,TRBV2,TGTGCCAGCAGTGATCAGGTCGTGCGTGGCTACACCTTC,CASSDQVVRGYTF
.,TRBJ2-3,.,TRBV4-3,TGCGCCAGCAGCCAAGATATAGGGGGGGGTTACACAGATACGCAGTATTTT,CASSQDIGGGYTDTQYF
.,TRBJ2-1,.,TRBV5-1,TGCGCCAGCACCTATAGTAAGGGGGGGCTATACAATGAGCAGTTCTTC,CASTYSKGGLYNEQFF
TRBD2,TRBJ2-2,.,TRBV5-1,TGCGCCAGCAGCTTGTTCGGGGGGGAATCCGGGGAGCTGTTTTTT,CASSLFGGESGELFF
TRBD2,TRBJ2-7,.,TRBV5-1,TGCGCCAGCAGCCCCGGATGGAGCGGGGAGACCTACGAGCAGTACTTC,CASSPGWSGETYEQYF
.,TRBJ1-6,many,TRBV6-1,TGTGCCAGCAGTGAAGCGCTCAGGCCAGCCTATAATTCACCCCTCCACTTT,CASSEALRPAYNSPLHF
TRBD1,TRBJ1-6,.,TRBV5-1,TGCGCCAGCAGCAAGGGGGCCCCCCGGAGTTCCAATTCACCCCTCCACTTT,CASSKGAPRSSNSPLHF
.,TRBJ1-2,once,TRBV9,TGTGCCAGCAGCCCCACGGGACAAAACTATGGCTACACCTTC,CASSPTGQNYGYTF
.,TRBJ1-4,.,TRBV11-2,TGTGCCAGCAGCTTTACTCCGACAGGCGAAAAACTGTTTTTT,CASSFTPTGEKLFF
.,TRBJ2-1,once,TRBV9,TGTGCCAGCAGCGTAGCTCCGAATGAGCAGTTCTTC,CASSVAPNEQFF
TRBD1,TRBJ1-5,.,TRBV19,TGTGCCAGTAGTATGGGGACAGGGGCCCGGCCCCAGCATTTT,CASSMGTGARPQHF
.,TRBJ2-3,.,TRBV7-9,TGTGCCAGCAGCTTGTCGAGCACAGATACGCAGTATTTT,CASSLSSTDTQYF
TRBD1,TRBJ1-1,.,TRBV2,TGTGCCAGCAGCCAACAGGGGGCGGCGAACACTGAAGCTTTCTTT,CASSQQGAANTEAFF
TRBD2,TRBJ2-1,.,TRBV30,TGTGCCTGGAGTATCGGACTAGCGGGGTACAATGAGCAGTTCTTC,CAWSIGLAGYNEQFF
.,TRBJ2-3,.,TRBV5-1,TGCGCCAGCAGCGCCATCAGCGGAAACCCCACAGATACGCAGTATTTT,CASSAISGNPTDTQYF
.,TRBJ1-4,.,TRBV28,TGTGCCAGCAGAGGGGCCATAGGAGAAAAACTGTTTTTT,CASRGAIGEKLFF
TRBD1,TRBJ2-1,.,TRBV7-9,TGTGCCAGCAGGGGGAAATTGACAGGGGGCTTATTCAATGAGCAGTTCTTC,CASRGKLTGGLFNEQFF
TRBD1,TRBJ2-2,.,TRBV7-9,TGTGCCAGCAGCGCAACCGGGACAGGGGGCGGAAGCACCGGGGAGCTGTTTTTT,CASSATGTGGGSTGELFF
TRBD1,TRBJ2-7,.,TRBV27,TGTGCCAGCAGTCCACGACAGGGGGTAGGGTACGAGCAGTACTTC,CASSPRQGVGYEQYF
.,TRBJ2-2,few,TRBV5-1,TGCGCCAGCAAACCGGCGGGACAGTCGAACACCGGGGAGCTGTTTTTT,CASKPAGQSNTGELFF
.,TRBJ2-1,.,TRBV5-1,TGCGCCAGCAGCTTCCTGGGGGGGGCCTCCTACAATGAGCAGTTCTTC,CASSFLGGASYNEQFF
.,TRBJ1-6,.,TRBV6-5,TGTGCCAGCAGTTACTCAGGCAGGGTGGATTCACCCCTCCACTTT,CASSYSGRVDSPLHF
TRBD1,TRBJ1-2,.,TRBV7-3,TGTGCCAGCAGCCTATCCGGGACAGCACCGTGGGGCTACACCTTC,CASSLSGTAPWGYTF
TRBD1,TRBJ2-2,once,TRBV4-3,TGCGCCAGCAGCCAACAACAGGGGGCCGGGGAGCTGTTTTTT,CASSQQQGAGELFF
TRBD2,TRBJ2-3,.,TRBV19,TGTGCCAGTAGTAGAGGACTAGCGGTTAGCACAGATACGCAGTATTTT,CASSRGLAVSTDTQYF
TRBD2,TRBJ2-1,.,TRBV28,TGTGCCAGCAGAACGACGGGGGGGGGCTCCTACAATGAGCAGTTCTTC,CASRTTGGGSYNEQFF
.,TRBJ2-5,.,TRBV10-3,TGTGCCATCGGTACTAGCAGCATGACCCAGTACTTC,CAIGTSSMTQYF
TRBD2,TRBJ2-1,.,TRBV5-1,TGCGCCAGCAGCTTTCTAGCGGGGGGCACCTCTGAGCAGTTCTTC,CASSFLAGGTSEQFF
.,TRBJ2-1,.,TRBV2,TGTGCCAGCAGTGAACTACTCGGTAATGAGCAGTTCTTC,CASSELLGNEQFF
.,TRBJ2-1,.,TRBV5-1,TGCGCCAGCAGCTTTCGGGGAAGTTGGGAGCAGTTCTTC,CASSFRGSWEQFF
.,TRBJ1-2,.,TRBV9,TGTGCCAGCAGCGTACAAGCAGGGTTAAACTATGGCTACACCTTC,CASSVQAGLNYGYTF
.,TRBJ1-4,.,TRBV9,TGTGCCAGCAGCGCCCGGGGAAGTTATGAAAAACTGTTTTTT,CASSARGSYEKLFF
.,TRBJ1-5,.,TRBV5-1,TGCGCCAGCAGCTTGGAGGGGAAAGGTCAGCCCCAGCATTTT,CASSLEGKGQPQHF
TRBD2,TRBJ2-5,few,TRBV4-2,TGTGCCAGCAGCCAAGGGGGTAGCGGGGTCGAGACCCAGTACTTC,CASSQGGSGVETQYF
.,TRBJ1-2,.,TRBV6-5,TGTGCCAGCAGTTACTGGAACGGGAATGGCTACACCTTC,CASSYWNGNGYTF
.,TRBJ1-5,.,TRBV2,TGTGCCAGCACCGGGGGGATCGGCAATCAGCCCCAGCATTTT,CASTGGIGNQPQHF
.,TRBJ1-6,.,TRBV6-6,TGTGCCAGCACCCTGGCCCCCTCGTCCTATAATTCACCCCTCCACTTT,CASTLAPSSYNSPLHF
.,TRBJ1-1,.,TRBV10-3,TGTGCCATCAGCCAGACAGAGAACACTGAAGCTTTCTTT,CAISQTENTEAFF
.,TRBJ1-2,once,TRBV7-9,TGTGCCAGCAGCTTACTCCGGGGGAGTAACTATGGCTACACCTTC,CASSLLRGSNYGYTF
.,TRBJ2-7,.,TRBV5-6,TGTGCCAGCAGCTTCGGGGCGCGGGGGCGCCTCTCCTACGAGCAGTACTTC,CASSFGARGRLSYEQYF
TRBD1,TRBJ2-5,.,TRBV6-4,TGTGCCAGCAGCACCAAGGACAGGGCAGGGGAGACCCAGTACTTC,CASSTKDRAGETQYF
.,TRBJ2-7,.,TRBV7-9,TGTGCCAGCAGCCCCAGAACAGGGACAAGGAACGAGCAGTACTTC,CASSPRTGTRNEQYF
.,TRBJ2-7,.,TRBV7-9,TGTGCCAGCAGCTTAGGAACGGGGAGACCAACCTACGAGCAGTACTTC,CASSLGTGRPTYEQYF
TRBD1,TRBJ2-2,.,TRBV28,TGTGCCAGCAGTGACAGGGTGACCGGGGAGCTGTTTTTT,CASSDRVTGELFF
TRBD2,TRBJ2-1,.,TRBV7-3,TGTGCCAGCAGCCTTACCGGGACTAGCGGGGGGGTCTACAATGAGCAGTTCTTC,CASSLTGTSGGVYNEQFF
TRBD1,TRBJ1-1,.,TRBV7-9,TGTGCCAGCAGCTTACAGGGGGCCTTGAACACTGAAGCTTTCTTT,CASSLQGALNTEAFF
TRBD1,TRBJ1-1,.,TRBV6-6,TGTGCCAGCAGCCTCAGATACAGGGGCACTGAAGCTTTCTTT,CASSLRYRGTEAFF
.,TRBJ2-1,once,TRBV9,TGTGCCAGCAGCGTAGCTGCCCAGCCGACAACGGAGCAGTTCTTC,CASSVAAQPTTEQFF
TRBD1,TRBJ2-3,.,TRBV6-5,TGTGCCAGCAGGCGAAGGGGGCGCACAGATACGCAGTATTTT,CASRRRGRTDTQYF